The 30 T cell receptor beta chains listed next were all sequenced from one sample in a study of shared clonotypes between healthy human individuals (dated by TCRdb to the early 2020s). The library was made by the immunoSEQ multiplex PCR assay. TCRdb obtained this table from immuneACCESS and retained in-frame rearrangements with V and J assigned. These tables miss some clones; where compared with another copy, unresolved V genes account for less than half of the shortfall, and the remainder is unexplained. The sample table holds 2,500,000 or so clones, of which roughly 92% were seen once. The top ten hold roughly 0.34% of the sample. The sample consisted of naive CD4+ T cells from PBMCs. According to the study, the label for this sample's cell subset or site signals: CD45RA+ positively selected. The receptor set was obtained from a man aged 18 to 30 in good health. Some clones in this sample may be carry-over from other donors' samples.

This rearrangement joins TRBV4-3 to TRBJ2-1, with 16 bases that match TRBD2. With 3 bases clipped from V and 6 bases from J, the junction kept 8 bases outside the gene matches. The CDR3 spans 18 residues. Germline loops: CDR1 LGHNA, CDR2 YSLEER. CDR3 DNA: TGCGCCAGCAGCCATTCTCGGGGGACTAGCGGGAGGGCCAATGAGCAGTTCTTC. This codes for CASSHSRGTSGRANEQFF.

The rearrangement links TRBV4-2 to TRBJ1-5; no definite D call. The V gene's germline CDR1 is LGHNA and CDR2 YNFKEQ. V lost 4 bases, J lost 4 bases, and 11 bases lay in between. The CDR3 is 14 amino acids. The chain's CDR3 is CASSPRAPNQPQHF. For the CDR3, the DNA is TGTGCCAGCAGCCCAAGGGCCCCAAATCAGCCCCAGCATTTT.

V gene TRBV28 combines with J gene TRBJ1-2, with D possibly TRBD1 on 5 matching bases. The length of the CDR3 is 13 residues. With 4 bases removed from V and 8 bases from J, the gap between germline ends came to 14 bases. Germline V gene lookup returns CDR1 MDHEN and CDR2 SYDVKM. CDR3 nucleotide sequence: TGTGCCAGCAGTTCAGGGACGAGCTGGGGCTACACCTTC. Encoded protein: CASSSGTSWGYTF.

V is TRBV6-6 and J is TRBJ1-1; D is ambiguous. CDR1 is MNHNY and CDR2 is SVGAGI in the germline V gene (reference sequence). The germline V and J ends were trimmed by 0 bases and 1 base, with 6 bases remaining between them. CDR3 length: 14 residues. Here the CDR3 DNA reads TGTGCCAGCAGTTACTCTTTCACGAACACTGAAGCTTTCTTT. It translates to CASSYSFTNTEAFF.

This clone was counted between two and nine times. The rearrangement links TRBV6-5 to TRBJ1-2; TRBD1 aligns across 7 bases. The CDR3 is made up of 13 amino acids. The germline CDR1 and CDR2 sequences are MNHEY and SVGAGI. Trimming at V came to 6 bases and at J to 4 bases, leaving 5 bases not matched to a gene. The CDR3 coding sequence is TGTGCCAGCAGCAACAGGGGCGGCTATGGCTACACCTTC. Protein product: CASSNRGGYGYTF.

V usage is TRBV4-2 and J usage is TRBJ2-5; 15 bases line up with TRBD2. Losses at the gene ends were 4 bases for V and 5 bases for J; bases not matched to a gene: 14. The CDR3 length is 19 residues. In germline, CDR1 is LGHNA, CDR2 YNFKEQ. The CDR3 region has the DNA TGTGCCAGCAGCCTCGGACTAGCGGGAGGGCCATCGGTGGATGAGACCCAGTACTTC. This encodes CASSLGLAGGPSVDETQYF.

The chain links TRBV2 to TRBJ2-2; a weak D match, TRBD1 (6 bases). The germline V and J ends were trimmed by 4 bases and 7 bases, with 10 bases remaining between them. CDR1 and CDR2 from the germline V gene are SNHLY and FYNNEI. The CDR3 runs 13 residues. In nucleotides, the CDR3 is TGTGCCAGCAGTGGCCCCAGGGGCGGGGAGCTGTTTTTT. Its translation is CASSGPRGGELFF. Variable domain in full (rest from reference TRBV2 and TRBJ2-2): EPEVTQTPSHQVTQMGQEVILRCVPISNHLYFYWYRQILGQKVEFLVSFYNNEISEKSEIFDDQFSVERPDGSNFTLKIRSTKLEDSAMYFCASSGPRGGELFFGEGSRLTVL.

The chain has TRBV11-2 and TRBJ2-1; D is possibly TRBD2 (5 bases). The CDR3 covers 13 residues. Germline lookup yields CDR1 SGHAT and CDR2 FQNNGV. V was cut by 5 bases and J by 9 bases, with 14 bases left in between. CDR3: CASSKIGNVEQFF. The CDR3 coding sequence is TGTGCCAGCAGCAAAATCGGGAACGTTGAGCAGTTCTTC.

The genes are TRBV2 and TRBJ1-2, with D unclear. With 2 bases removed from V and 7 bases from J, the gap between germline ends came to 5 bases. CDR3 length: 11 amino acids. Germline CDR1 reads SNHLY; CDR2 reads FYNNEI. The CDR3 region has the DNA TGTGCCAGCAGTGAAAGTAGTGGCTACACCTTC. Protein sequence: CASSESSGYTF.

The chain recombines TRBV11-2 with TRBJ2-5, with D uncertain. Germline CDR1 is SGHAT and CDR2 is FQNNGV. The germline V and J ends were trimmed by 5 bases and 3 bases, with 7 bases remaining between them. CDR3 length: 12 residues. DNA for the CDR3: TGTGCCAGCAGCGGACGAAAAGAGACCCAGTACTTC. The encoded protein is CASSGRKETQYF. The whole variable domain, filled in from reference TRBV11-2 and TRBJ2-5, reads EAGVAQSPRYKIIEKRQSVAFWCNPISGHATLYWYQQILGQGPKLLIQFQNNGVVDDSQLPKDRFSAERLKGVDSTLKIQPAKLEDSAVYLCASSGRKETQYFGPGTRLLVL.

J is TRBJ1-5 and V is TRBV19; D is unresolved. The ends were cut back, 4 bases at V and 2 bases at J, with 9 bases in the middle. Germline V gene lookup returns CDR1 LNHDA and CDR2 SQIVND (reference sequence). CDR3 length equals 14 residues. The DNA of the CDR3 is TGTGCCAGTAGTACGATCCGGGGCAATCAGCCCCAGCATTTT. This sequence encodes CASSTIRGNQPQHF.

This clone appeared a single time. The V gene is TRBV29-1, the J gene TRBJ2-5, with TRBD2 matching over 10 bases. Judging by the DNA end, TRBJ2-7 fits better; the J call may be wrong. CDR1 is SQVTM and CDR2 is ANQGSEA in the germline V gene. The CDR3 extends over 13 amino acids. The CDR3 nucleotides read TGCAGCGTCGCAGCGGGAGGGCCCTACGAGCAGTACTTC. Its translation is CSVAAGGPYEQYF.

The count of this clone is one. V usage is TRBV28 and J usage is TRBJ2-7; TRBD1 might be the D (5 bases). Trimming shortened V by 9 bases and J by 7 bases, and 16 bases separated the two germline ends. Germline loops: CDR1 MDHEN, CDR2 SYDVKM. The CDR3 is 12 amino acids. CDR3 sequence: CASTAGSGEQYF. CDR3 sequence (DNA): TGTGCCAGTACGGCAGGGTCGGGTGAGCAGTACTTC.

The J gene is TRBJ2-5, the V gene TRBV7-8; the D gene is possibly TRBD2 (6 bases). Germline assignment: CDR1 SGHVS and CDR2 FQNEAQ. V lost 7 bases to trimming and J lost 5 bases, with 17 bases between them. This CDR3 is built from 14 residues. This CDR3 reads CASTPGLATETQYF. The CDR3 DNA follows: TGTGCCAGCACCCCTGGGCTAGCGACGGAGACCCAGTACTTC.

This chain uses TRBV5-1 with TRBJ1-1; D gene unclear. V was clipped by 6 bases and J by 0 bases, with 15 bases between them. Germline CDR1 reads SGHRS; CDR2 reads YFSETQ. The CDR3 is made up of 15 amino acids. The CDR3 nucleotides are TGCGCCAGCATACCAGGAGAAAGCATGAACACTGAAGCTTTCTTT. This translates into CASIPGESMNTEAFF.

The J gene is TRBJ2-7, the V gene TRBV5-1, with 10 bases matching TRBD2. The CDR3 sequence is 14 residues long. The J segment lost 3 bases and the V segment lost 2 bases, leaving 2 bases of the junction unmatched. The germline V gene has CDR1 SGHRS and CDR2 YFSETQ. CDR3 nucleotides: TGCGCCAGCAGCTTTAGCGGGAGGAACTACGAGCAGTACTTC. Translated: CASSFSGRNYEQYF.

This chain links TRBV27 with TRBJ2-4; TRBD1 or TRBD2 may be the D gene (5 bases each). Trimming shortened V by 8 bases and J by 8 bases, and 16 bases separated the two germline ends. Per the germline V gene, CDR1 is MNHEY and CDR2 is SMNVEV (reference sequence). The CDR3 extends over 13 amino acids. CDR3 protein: CASWDPPRDIQYF. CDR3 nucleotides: TGTGCCAGCTGGGACCCCCCGAGGGACATTCAGTACTTC.

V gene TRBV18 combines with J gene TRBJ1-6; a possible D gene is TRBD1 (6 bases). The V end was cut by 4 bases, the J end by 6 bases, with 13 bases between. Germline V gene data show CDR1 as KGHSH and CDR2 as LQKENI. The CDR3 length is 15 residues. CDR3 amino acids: CASSRETGFNSPLHF. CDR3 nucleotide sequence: TGTGCCAGCTCACGAGAGACAGGATTTAATTCACCCCTCCACTTT.

This chain's CDR3 is CASSTPYEQYF. The CDR3 DNA reads TGTGCCAGTAGTACCCCATACGAGCAGTACTTC. The chain links TRBV19 to TRBJ2-7, with no clear D. Looked up from germline, CDR1 is LNHDA and CDR2 is SQIVND (reference sequence). The CDR3 length is 11 residues. The germline V and J ends were trimmed by 4 bases and 4 bases, with 5 bases remaining between them.

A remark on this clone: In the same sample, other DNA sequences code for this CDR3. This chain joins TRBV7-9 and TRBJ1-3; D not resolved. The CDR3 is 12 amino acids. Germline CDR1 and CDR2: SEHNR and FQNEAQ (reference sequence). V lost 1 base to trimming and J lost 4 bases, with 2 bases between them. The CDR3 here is CASSLGGNTIYF. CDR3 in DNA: TGTGCCAGCAGCTTAGGGGGAAACACCATATATTTT.

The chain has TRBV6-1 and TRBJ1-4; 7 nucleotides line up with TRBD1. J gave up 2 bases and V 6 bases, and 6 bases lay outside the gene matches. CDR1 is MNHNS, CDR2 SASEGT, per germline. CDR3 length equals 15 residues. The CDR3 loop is CASRDRERTNEKLFF. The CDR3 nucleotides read TGTGCCAGCAGAGACAGGGAGCGGACTAATGAAAAACTGTTTTTT.

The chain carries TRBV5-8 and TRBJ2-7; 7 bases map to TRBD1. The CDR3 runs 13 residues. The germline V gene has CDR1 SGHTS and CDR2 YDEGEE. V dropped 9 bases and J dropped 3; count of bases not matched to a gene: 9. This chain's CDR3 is CATTDRVNYEQYF. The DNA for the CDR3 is TGTGCCACCACCGACAGGGTGAACTACGAGCAGTACTTC.

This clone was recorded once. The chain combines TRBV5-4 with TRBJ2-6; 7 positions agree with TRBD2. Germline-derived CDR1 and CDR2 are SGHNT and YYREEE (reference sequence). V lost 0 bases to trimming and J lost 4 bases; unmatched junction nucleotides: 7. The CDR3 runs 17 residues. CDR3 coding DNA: TGTGCCAGCAGCTTGGCGGGGGAGGGGACCGGGGCCAACGTCCTGACTTTC. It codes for CASSLAGEGTGANVLTF.

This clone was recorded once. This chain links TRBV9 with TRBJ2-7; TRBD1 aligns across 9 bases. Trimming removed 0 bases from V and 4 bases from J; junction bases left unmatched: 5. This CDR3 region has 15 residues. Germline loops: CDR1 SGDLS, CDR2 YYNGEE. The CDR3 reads CASSVEQGARYEQYF. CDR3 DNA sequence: TGTGCCAGCAGCGTAGAACAGGGGGCTAGATACGAGCAGTACTTC.

CDR3 amino acids: CASRTGTGGYGYTF. In DNA, the CDR3 is TGTGCCAGCAGGACAGGGACAGGGGGGTATGGCTACACCTTC. V and J are TRBV6-5 and TRBJ1-2; TRBD1 matches 11 bases. The CDR3 length is 14 residues. Looked up from germline, CDR1 is MNHEY and CDR2 is SVGAGI. The V gene end was trimmed by 6 bases and the J gene end by 5 bases; junction bases not matched to a gene: 5.

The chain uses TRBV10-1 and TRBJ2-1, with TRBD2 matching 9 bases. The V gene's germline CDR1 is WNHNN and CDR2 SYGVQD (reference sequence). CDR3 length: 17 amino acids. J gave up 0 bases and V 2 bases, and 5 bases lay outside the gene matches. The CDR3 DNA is TGCGCCAGCAGTGAGCTGTATAGCGGGAGCTCCTACAATGAGCAGTTCTTC. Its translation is CASSELYSGSSYNEQFF.

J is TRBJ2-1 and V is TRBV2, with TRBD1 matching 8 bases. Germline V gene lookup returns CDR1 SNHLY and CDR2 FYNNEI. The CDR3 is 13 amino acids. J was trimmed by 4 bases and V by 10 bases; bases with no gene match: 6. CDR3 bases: TGTGCCACGGACAGGGACAGTTACAATGAGCAGTTCTTC. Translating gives CATDRDSYNEQFF.

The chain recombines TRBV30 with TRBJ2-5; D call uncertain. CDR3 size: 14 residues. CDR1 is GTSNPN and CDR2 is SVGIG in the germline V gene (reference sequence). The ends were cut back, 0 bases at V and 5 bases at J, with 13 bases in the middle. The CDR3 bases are TGTGCCTGGAGTGTACAATCGGGCCGGGAGACCCAGTACTTC. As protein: CAWSVQSGRETQYF.

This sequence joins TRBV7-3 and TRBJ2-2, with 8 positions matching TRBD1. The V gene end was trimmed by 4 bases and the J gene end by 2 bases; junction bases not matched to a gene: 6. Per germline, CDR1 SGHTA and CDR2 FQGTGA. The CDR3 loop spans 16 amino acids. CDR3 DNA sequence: TGTGCCAGCAGCTCAACAGGGGGGACTAACACCGGGGAGCTGTTTTTT. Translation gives CASSSTGGTNTGELFF.

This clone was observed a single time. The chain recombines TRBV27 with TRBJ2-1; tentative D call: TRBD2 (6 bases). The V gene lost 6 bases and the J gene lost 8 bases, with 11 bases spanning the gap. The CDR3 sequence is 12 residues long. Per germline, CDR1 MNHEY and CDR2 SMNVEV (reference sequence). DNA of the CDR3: TGTGCCAGCAGAGGGCGGGACGATGAGCAGTTCTTC. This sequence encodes CASRGRDDEQFF.